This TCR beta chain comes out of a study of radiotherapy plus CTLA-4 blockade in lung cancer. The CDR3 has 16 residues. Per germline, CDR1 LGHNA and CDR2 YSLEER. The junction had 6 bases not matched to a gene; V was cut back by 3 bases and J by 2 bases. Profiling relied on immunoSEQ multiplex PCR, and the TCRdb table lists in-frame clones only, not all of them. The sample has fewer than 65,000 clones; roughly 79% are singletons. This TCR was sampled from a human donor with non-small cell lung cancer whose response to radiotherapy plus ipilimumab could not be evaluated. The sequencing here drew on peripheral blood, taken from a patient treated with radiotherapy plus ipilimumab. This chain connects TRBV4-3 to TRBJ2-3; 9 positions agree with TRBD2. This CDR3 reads CASSQRGGLITDTQYF. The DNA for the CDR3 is TGCGCCAGCAGCCAGCGGGGGGGATTAATCACAGATACGCAGTATTTT.